This T cell receptor (beta chain) is from a study of cytomegalovirus exposure and HLA in healthy donors. Notes on the study in general: The study flagged 150 to 200 TCR beta chains as cytomegalovirus-associated. Some public TCRs appeared in many individuals, while most sequences were rare.

The CDR3 covers 10 residues. Germline V lookup: CDR1 MDHEN, CDR2 SYDVKM. V was shortened by 5 bases and J by 3 bases, with 2 bases between the two germline ends. With regard to this clone: Antigen specificity is unknown.

Clones were sequenced by immunoSEQ multiplex PCR, and TCRdb holds only the in-frame ones, with some missing. There are 150,000 to 200,000 clones in the sample; roughly 91% occur only once, and around 3.8% lies in the top ten. The donors were members of the validation cohort comprising about 130 subjects, separate from the roughly 680-subject first cohort. The sequence derives from a young man in good health and CMV-seropositive. The gene calls are TRBV28 and TRBJ2-7; D remains ambiguous. Material: PBMCs. CDR3 nucleotide sequence: TGTGCCAGCAGTCTCTACGAGCAGTACTTC. Protein product: CASSLYEQYF.